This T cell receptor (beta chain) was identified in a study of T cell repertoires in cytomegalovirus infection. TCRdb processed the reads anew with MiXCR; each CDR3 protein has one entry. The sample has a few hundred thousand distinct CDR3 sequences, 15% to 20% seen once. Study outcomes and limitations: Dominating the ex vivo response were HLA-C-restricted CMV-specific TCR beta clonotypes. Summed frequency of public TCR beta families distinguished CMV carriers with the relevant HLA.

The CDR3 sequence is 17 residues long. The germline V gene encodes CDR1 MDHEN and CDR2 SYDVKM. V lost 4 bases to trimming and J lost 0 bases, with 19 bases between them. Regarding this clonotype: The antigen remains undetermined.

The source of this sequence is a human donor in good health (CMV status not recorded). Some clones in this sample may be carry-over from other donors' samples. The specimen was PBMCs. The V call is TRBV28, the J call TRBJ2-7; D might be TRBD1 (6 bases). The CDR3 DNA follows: TGTGCCAGCAGTTACAAACCCCGGACAGAGAGCTCCTACGAGCAGTACTTC. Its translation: CASSYKPRTESSYEQYF.